The 30 T cell receptor beta chains below were found in one sample sequenced in a study of early T cells in non-severe SARS-CoV-2 infection. TCRdb independently ran MiXCR on the 5' RACE reads; one entry per CDR3 protein. This sample has approximately 65,000 distinct CDR3 sequences, with roughly 15% found just once. The sequencing sample was made of whole blood. The receptors originated from an adult who was a healthcare worker with PCR-confirmed SARS-CoV-2 infection or an uninfected control (not recorded which).

This clonotype has a count of ten or more. V and J are TRBV5-4 and TRBJ1-2, with no clear D. Germline CDR1 reads SGHNT; CDR2 reads YYREEE (reference sequence). The CDR3 totals 15 residues. The V end lost 1 base, the J end lost 0 bases, and 10 bases lay between the germline ends. The CDR3, as DNA: TGTGCCAGCAGCTTGCCCGAAAATACTAACTATGGCTACACCTTC. This gives the protein CASSLPENTNYGYTF.

The chain employs TRBV28 and TRBJ1-1, with 7 bases fitting TRBD1. The CDR3 has 14 amino acids. CDR1 and CDR2 (germline): MDHEN, SYDVKM. V lost 6 bases to trimming and J lost 2 bases; unmatched junction nucleotides: 6. The CDR3 here is CASRSGGGNTEAFF. CDR3 sequence (DNA): TGTGCCAGCAGGTCAGGGGGGGGAAACACTGAAGCTTTCTTT.

This clonotype has at least ten counts. The rearrangement joins TRBV20-1 to TRBJ1-4; possibly TRBD1 for D (6 bases). The CDR3 extends over 14 amino acids. Germline V gene data show CDR1 as DFQATT and CDR2 as SNEGSKA (reference sequence). V shed 0 bases and J shed 5 bases, with 10 bases lying between them. CDR3 DNA sequence: TGCAGTGCTAGAGAAGGGGGGTTAAATGAAAAACTGTTTTTT. Encoded protein: CSAREGGLNEKLFF.

In its sample, this clonotype was seen a few times. The rearrangement uses TRBV5-6 and TRBJ2-5; either TRBD1 or TRBD2 may fit D (5 bases each). The germline V and J ends were trimmed by 3 bases and 5 bases, with 11 bases remaining between them. This CDR3 region has 13 residues. Germline CDR1 SGHDT, CDR2 YYEEEE. In nucleotides, the CDR3 is TGTGCCAGCAGCTATGGGACCCCGGAGACCCAGTACTTC. This sequence encodes CASSYGTPETQYF.

As to this clonotype: The CDR3 does not end in the conserved phenylalanine or tryptophan, so this is likely a read error. The chain links TRBV20-1 to TRBJ1-1; D is undetermined. The CDR3 totals 12 residues. Germline lookup yields CDR1 DFQATT and CDR2 SNEGSKA (reference sequence). The V and J ends lost 3 bases and 6 bases respectively, with 11 bases between them. This chain's CDR3 is CSASTREAEAFS. CDR3 DNA sequence: TGCAGTGCTAGTACGAGGGAGGCTGAAGCTTTCTCT.

Only a few counts were recorded for this clonotype. V gene TRBV7-2 combines with J gene TRBJ2-3; D is possibly TRBD2 (6 bases). Trimming cost V 5 bases and J 3 bases, with 24 bases left between them. CDR1 SGHTA and CDR2 FQGNSA come from the germline V gene. The CDR3 contains 18 residues. CDR3 DNA sequence: TGTGCCAGCAGCCAGATAGGGCGCCGCGGGGATCGTACAGATACGCAGTATTTT. This gives the protein CASSQIGRRGDRTDTQYF.

The chain links TRBV29-1 to TRBJ1-2; D not certain. This CDR3 comprises 13 residues. Germline V gene data show CDR1 as SQVTM and CDR2 as ANQGSEA. The V and J ends lost 7 bases and 5 bases respectively, with 17 bases between them. The CDR3 region is CSAVWVSDYGYTF. CDR3 nucleotides: TGCAGCGCAGTGTGGGTTTCGGATTATGGCTACACCTTC.

The CDR3 DNA sequence: TGCGCCAGCAGTTGGCAGGGGGGCACAGATACGCAGTATTTT. Translating it yields CASSWQGGTDTQYF. The V call is TRBV5-1, the J call TRBJ2-3; 7 bases match TRBD1. Germline values: CDR1 SGHRS, CDR2 YFSETQ. V was pared by 5 bases and J by 1 base, with 4 bases of the junction left unmatched. The CDR3 runs 14 residues.

The rearrangement joins TRBV9 to TRBJ1-1; unclear D gene. This CDR3 is built from 13 residues. The ends were cut back, 0 bases at V and 1 base at J, with 4 bases in the middle. CDR1 and CDR2 from the germline V gene are SGDLS and YYNGEE. CDR3 loop: CASSVAGNTEAFF. The DNA for the CDR3 is TGTGCCAGCAGCGTAGCGGGGAACACTGAAGCTTTCTTT.

This clonotype is classed as hyperexpanded. The chain carries TRBV28 and TRBJ1-2, with D tentatively TRBD1 (5 bases). CDR1 MDHEN and CDR2 SYDVKM come from the germline V gene. Between the trimmed V and J ends, which lost 6 bases and 8 bases, there was a span of 13 bases. CDR3 length equals 12 residues. CDR3 loop: CASRFGGRGYTF. In nucleotides, the CDR3 is TGTGCCAGCAGGTTCGGGGGGAGAGGCTACACCTTC.

This clonotype was detected ten times or more. Written as DNA, the CDR3 is TGTGCCAGCAGTCTATCTGCGACAGTTTATGGCTACACCTTC. Its protein is CASSLSATVYGYTF. This chain connects TRBV2 to TRBJ1-2, with D possibly being TRBD1 (5 bases). V lost 5 bases to trimming and J lost 5 bases, with 15 bases between them. CDR1 and CDR2 (germline): SNHLY, FYNNEI. The length of the CDR3 is 14 residues.

The CDR3 bases are TGTGCCAGCAGCTCTGGGACAGCACAAGAGACCCAGTACTTC. Translated: CASSSGTAQETQYF. The V call is TRBV11-1, the J call TRBJ2-5; 7 bases align to TRBD1. V lost 4 bases and J lost 2; bases outside the gene matches: 4. The CDR3 has 14 residues. Germline V gene sequence: CDR1 SGHAT, CDR2 FQDESV (reference sequence).

This clonotype was picked up a small number of times. The chain couples TRBV6-1 to TRBJ2-3; no clear D. This CDR3 region has 8 residues. Germline V lookup: CDR1 MNHNS, CDR2 SASEGT. Trimming stripped 7 bases from V and 14 bases from J, with 7 bases between. CDR3 sequence: CASTLWYF. The CDR3 bases are TGTGCCAGCACCCTGTGGTATTTT.

The table lists this clonotype with many counts. The V gene is TRBV29-1, the J gene TRBJ1-2, with D tentatively TRBD1 (5 bases). Per the germline V gene, CDR1 is SQVTM and CDR2 is ANQGSEA. V lost 2 bases, J lost 4 bases, and 14 bases lay in between. This CDR3 spans 14 amino acids. The CDR3 sequence: CSVEIQVAGYGYTF. CDR3 DNA sequence: TGCAGCGTTGAAATACAGGTGGCTGGCTATGGCTACACCTTC.

The chain carries TRBV28 and TRBJ2-4; D unresolved. This CDR3 comprises 13 residues. Germline values: CDR1 MDHEN, CDR2 SYDVKM. V was clipped by 5 bases and J by 6 bases, with 11 bases between them. The CDR3 sequence: CASSGLRANIQYF. As DNA, the CDR3 is TGTGCCAGCAGTGGGCTCCGGGCAAACATTCAGTACTTC.

This clonotype was counted only a few times. The chain recombines TRBV6-2 or TRBV6-3 with TRBJ2-5, with D perhaps TRBD1 (6 bases). Germline loops: CDR1 MNHEY, CDR2 SVGEGT. Trimming took off 6 bases at V and 3 bases at J, with 17 bases between the two ends. The CDR3 length is 15 residues. The chain's CDR3 is CASSSPAGAKETQYF. The CDR3 nucleotides are TGTGCCAGCAGCTCGCCCGCAGGGGCTAAAGAGACCCAGTACTTC.

Many counts were recorded for this clonotype. J is TRBJ2-2 and V is TRBV9; the D gene is possibly TRBD2 (6 bases). Trimming took off 4 bases at V and 2 bases at J, with 12 bases between the two ends. Germline CDR1 SGDLS, CDR2 YYNGEE. The CDR3 extends over 15 amino acids. The CDR3 loop is CASSPRDLNTGELFF. Here the CDR3 DNA reads TGTGCCAGCAGCCCCCGGGACTTAAACACCGGGGAGCTGTTTTTT.

The DNA of the CDR3 is TGCGCCAGCAGCGTCACCGGGACATCCGTCTACGAGCAGTACTTC. Translating it yields CASSVTGTSVYEQYF. This rearrangement joins TRBV5-1 to TRBJ2-7; a weak D match, TRBD1 (6 bases). The V end was cut by 4 bases, the J end by 3 bases, with 17 bases between. Per germline, CDR1 SGHRS and CDR2 YFSETQ. The CDR3 loop spans 15 amino acids.

The chain uses TRBV7-8 and TRBJ1-1, with 7 bases identical to TRBD1. The V segment lost 3 bases and the J segment 4 bases; nucleotides outside the gene matches: 8. Germline lookup yields CDR1 SGHVS and CDR2 FQNEAQ. CDR3 length equals 15 residues. As DNA, the CDR3 is TGTGCCAGCAGCTTTGACAGGGCACTATTCACTGAAGCTTTCTTT. Its protein product is CASSFDRALFTEAFF.

V is TRBV12-3 or TRBV12-4 and J is TRBJ1-1, with no clear D. The CDR3 loop spans 11 amino acids. The germline V and J ends were trimmed by 5 bases and 8 bases, with 9 bases remaining between them. CDR3 bases: TGTGCCAGCAGTACCCCTGTGGAAGCTTTCTTT. It is translated as CASSTPVEAFF.

This chain uses TRBV11-2 with TRBJ2-3; tentative D call: TRBD2 (5 bases). The CDR3 extends over 13 amino acids. CDR1 and CDR2 (germline): SGHAT, FQNNGV. V was pared by 6 bases and J by 3 bases, with 10 bases between. The CDR3 DNA follows: TGTGCCAGCAGTTGGACTGGGACAGATACGCAGTATTTT. Protein: CASSWTGTDTQYF.

This clonotype came up many times. The chain links TRBV12-3 or TRBV12-4 to TRBJ1-3, with 7 nucleotides matching TRBD1. With V trimmed by 6 bases and J by 0 bases, 5 bases remained unmatched. The CDR3 is 15 residues long. Here the CDR3 DNA reads TGTGCCAGCAGCCGACAGGGACACTCTGGAAACACCATATATTTT. Translated, it gives CASSRQGHSGNTIYF.

In its sample, this clonotype was seen many times. The chain recombines TRBV5-6 with TRBJ2-1; 8 bases match TRBD2. CDR1 and CDR2 (germline): SGHDT, YYEEEE. This CDR3 has 15 residues. The V segment lost 0 bases and the J segment 7 bases; nucleotides outside the gene matches: 6. The CDR3: CASSLAGGAGNEQFF. The CDR3 DNA reads as TGTGCCAGCAGCTTGGCCGGGGGGGCTGGAAATGAGCAGTTCTTC.

J is TRBJ1-1 and V is TRBV10-2, with D possibly TRBD1 on 6 matching bases. CDR1 is WSHSY and CDR2 is SAAADI in the germline V gene. The CDR3 length is 12 residues. V dropped 6 bases and J dropped 2 bases, with 7 bases sitting between them. The CDR3 DNA is TGCGCCAGCAGGACAGGAAACACTGAAGCTTTCTTT. Translating gives CASRTGNTEAFF.

There are many counts of this clonotype. The chain couples TRBV20-1 to TRBJ2-7; a weak D match, TRBD1 (6 bases). V lost 2 bases, J lost 8 bases, and 19 bases lay in between. Germline CDR1 DFQATT, CDR2 SNEGSKA (reference sequence). The CDR3 is 14 residues long. This CDR3 reads CSARWYRELGQQYF. The CDR3 region has the DNA TGCAGTGCTAGATGGTACAGGGAACTAGGGCAGCAGTACTTC.

This clonotype showed up many times. The genes are TRBV5-6 and TRBJ2-2, with 9 bases that match TRBD1. V trimming: 1 base; J trimming: 7 bases; junction bases outside the gene matches: 11. Germline lookup yields CDR1 SGHDT and CDR2 YYEEEE. The CDR3 covers 17 residues. CDR3 DNA sequence: TGTGCCAGCAGCTTGTTGTGGGGACAGGGTGTGCGCGGGGAGCTGTTTTTT. It is translated as CASSLLWGQGVRGELFF.

This clonotype has a count of ten or more. This chain joins TRBV11-2 and TRBJ1-4, with 8 bases identical to TRBD1. The CDR3 has 15 residues. The V gene's germline CDR1 is SGHAT and CDR2 FQNNGV. V was clipped by 5 bases and J by 10 bases; unmatched bases: 12. As DNA, the CDR3 is TGTGCCAGCAGCCGAGACAGGGGTTTATCCAGAAAACTGTTTTTT. Translation gives CASSRDRGLSRKLFF.

This chain joins TRBV10-3 and TRBJ2-3; D may be TRBD2 (5 bases). The CDR3 contains 12 residues. V lost 7 bases and J lost 6, with 11 bases in between. CDR1 and CDR2 from the germline V gene are ENHRY and SYGVKD. CDR3 region: CAIMGVGDTQYF. The CDR3 DNA reads TGTGCCATCATGGGAGTAGGGGATACGCAGTATTTT.

The V gene is TRBV4-3, the J gene TRBJ2-7, with 14 bases that match TRBD2. V was clipped by 3 bases and J by 1 base; unmatched bases: 11. The CDR3 covers 19 residues. The germline gives CDR1 LGHNA, CDR2 YSLEER. Written as DNA, the CDR3 is TGCGCCAGCAGCCACGCCTCCGGGACTAGCGGGGGCCTTTCCTACGAGCAGTACTTC. Its translation is CASSHASGTSGGLSYEQYF.

This clonotype appeared a few times. The chain couples TRBV3-1 to TRBJ1-1; a weak D match, TRBD1 (6 bases). CDR3 length: 15 residues. The germline gives CDR1 LGHDT, CDR2 YNNKEL (reference sequence). Trimming removed 4 bases from V and 4 bases from J, with 16 bases in between. Here the CDR3 DNA reads TGTGCCAGCAGCCCAGAGGGCCAGGGGTTCACTGAAGCTTTCTTT. Translated, it gives CASSPEGQGFTEAFF.